The entry below gives a single T cell receptor (beta chain) sequence along with its context. Its antigen is unidentified. The TCR beta cDNA libraries carried unique molecular identifiers. T cells numbering roughly 1 to 10 million yielded 500,000 to 550,000 cDNA molecules. TCRdb reprocessed the PCR reads with MiXCR, giving one entry per CDR3 protein. The repertoire has 700,000 to 800,000 distinct CDR3 sequences, 25% to 30% of them found once; the top ten carry around 0.56%. This sample was included in a study of post-analysis software for immune sequencing data. Across the study: Secondary progressive, relapsing-remitting and progressive-relapsing multiple sclerosis were among the included disease courses. Overall study findings and caveats: Controls showed lower frequencies than patients for roughly five TRBV segments, and TRBV5-6, TRBV5-1 and TRBV20-1 were among these. By F measure, strong co-clustering occurred among samples prepared in the same batch.

Germline V CDR1 and CDR2: MNHEY, SVGEGT. Trimming took off 4 bases at V and 0 bases at J, with 6 bases between the two ends. The CDR3 has 13 residues. This clonotype originated in a girl aged 5 to 17 with multiple sclerosis. Sequencing was performed on blood. The rearrangement joins TRBV6-2 or TRBV6-3 to TRBJ1-1; no firm D call. The CDR3 region is CASSSVMNTEAFF. DNA of the CDR3: TGTGCCAGCAGTTCAGTAATGAACACTGAAGCTTTCTTT.